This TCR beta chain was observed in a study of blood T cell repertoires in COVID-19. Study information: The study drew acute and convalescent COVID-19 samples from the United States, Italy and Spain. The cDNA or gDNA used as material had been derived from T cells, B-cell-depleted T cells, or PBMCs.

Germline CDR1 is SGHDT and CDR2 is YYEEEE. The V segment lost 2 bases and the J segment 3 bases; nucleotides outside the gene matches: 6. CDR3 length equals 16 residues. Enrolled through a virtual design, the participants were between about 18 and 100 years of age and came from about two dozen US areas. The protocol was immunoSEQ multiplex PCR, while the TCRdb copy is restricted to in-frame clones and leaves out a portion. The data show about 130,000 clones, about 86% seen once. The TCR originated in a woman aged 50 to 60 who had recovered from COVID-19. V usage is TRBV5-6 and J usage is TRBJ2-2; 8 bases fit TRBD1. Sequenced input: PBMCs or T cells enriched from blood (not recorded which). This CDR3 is CASSLPRTGYTGELFF. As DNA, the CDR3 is TGTGCCAGCAGCTTACCCCGGACAGGGTACACCGGGGAGCTGTTTTTT. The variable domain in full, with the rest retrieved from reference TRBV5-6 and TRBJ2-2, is DAGVTQSPTHLIKTRGQQVTLRCSPKSGHDTVSWYQQALGQGPQFIFQYYEEEERQRGNFPDRFSGHQFPNYSSELNVNALLLGDSALYLCASSLPRTGYTGELFFGEGSRLTVL.